The 26 T cell receptor beta chains in this list originate from one sample, sequenced in a study of low-dose radiotherapy and immunotherapy resistance in tumors. Alpha- and beta-chain coverage of first-strand cDNA came from TRAV- and TRBV-specific primers. TCR amplification used roughly 18 PCR cycles, a constant-region primer and a V-primer adapter. TCRdb recomputed calls from the reads with MiXCR, one row per CDR3 protein. The table lists 60,000 to 90,000 distinct CDR3 sequences, roughly 31% of them singletons, with 11% in the top ten. Time point here: before trial treatment. The specimen was PBMCs, collected before treatment. The receptors stem from a female donor with ovarian cancer.

A few counts support this clonotype. The chain links TRBV28 to TRBJ2-3; D remains unclear. CDR3 size: 13 residues. Germline assignment: CDR1 MDHEN and CDR2 SYDVKM. The V gene lost 5 bases and the J gene lost 2 bases, with 8 bases spanning the gap. The CDR3 region has the DNA TGTGCCAGCAGTGCCCTCATCACAGATACGCAGTATTTT. Residues: CASSALITDTQYF.

Regarding this clonotype: The likely explanation is a read error, given a far larger clone one base away. The chain is built from TRBV5-4 and TRBJ2-1; D not resolved. The germline V and J ends were trimmed by 2 bases and 10 bases, with 19 bases remaining between them. CDR1 SGHNT and CDR2 YYREEE come from the germline V gene (reference sequence). This CDR3 is 15 amino acids long. The CDR3 bases are TGTGCCAGCAGCTTCGTTGGGGAAAATTCCTACGAGCAGTTCTTC. It yields the protein CASSFVGENSYEQFF.

This clonotype was counted at least ten times. The rearrangement uses TRBV20-1 and TRBJ2-1; 9 bases are a match to TRBD1. The CDR3 spans 15 residues. Germline V gives CDR1 DFQATT, CDR2 SNEGSKA (reference sequence). J lost 7 bases, V lost 1 base, and 8 bases had no gene match. CDR3 nucleotide sequence: TGCAGTGCTAGAGTTCTTGGGACAGGGTGGAATGAGCAGTTCTTC. Encoded protein: CSARVLGTGWNEQFF.

This clonotype was counted ten times or more. CDR3 sequence: CSARGVTRGNQPQHF. The CDR3 nucleotides read TGCAGTGCTAGAGGGGTCACAAGGGGGAATCAGCCCCAGCATTTT. The chain recombines TRBV20-1 with TRBJ1-5; weak D call: TRBD1 (6 bases). V lost 1 base and J 4 bases, leaving 14 bases between the germline ends. Germline assignment: CDR1 DFQATT and CDR2 SNEGSKA (reference sequence). This CDR3 has 15 residues.

Ten or more counts support this clonotype. This chain connects TRBV20-1 to TRBJ2-3; D may match TRBD1 or TRBD2 (5 bases each). Trimming cost V 0 bases and J 4 bases, with 14 bases left between them. Germline CDR1 is DFQATT and CDR2 is SNEGSKA (reference sequence). The CDR3 consists of 15 residues. The CDR3 sequence is CSAREGQGGPDTQYF. The CDR3, as DNA: TGCAGTGCTAGAGAGGGGCAGGGCGGGCCAGATACGCAGTATTTT.

This clonotype showed up many times. This chain uses TRBV20-1 with TRBJ2-7, with D possibly matching TRBD2 (6 bases). V lost 0 bases, J lost 4 bases, and 7 bases lay in between. This CDR3 has 12 residues. The germline gives CDR1 DFQATT, CDR2 SNEGSKA (reference sequence). For the CDR3, the DNA is TGCAGTGCTAGAGAACTAGCTTACGAGCAGTACTTC. Protein sequence: CSARELAYEQYF.

This clonotype appeared many times. This sequence joins TRBV19 and TRBJ2-3, with D hard to call. Germline lookup yields CDR1 LNHDA and CDR2 SQIVND (reference sequence). V was clipped by 0 bases and J by 7 bases, with 14 bases between them. The CDR3 contains 15 residues. The CDR3 DNA reads TGTGCCAGTAGTATAGATCTCCGCCCTGGAAATACGCAGTATTTT. Its protein is CASSIDLRPGNTQYF.

The chain is built from TRBV6-8 and TRBJ1-2; D remains unclear. Trimming removed 5 bases from V and 0 bases from J, with 22 bases in between. The length of the CDR3 is 18 residues. From germline, CDR1 is MNHGY and CDR2 SAAAGT. CDR3 sequence reads: CASSEIGWAGKTNYGYTF. CDR3 in DNA: TGTGCCAGCAGTGAAATAGGGTGGGCGGGGAAGACTAACTATGGCTACACCTTC.

To note about this clonotype: A much larger clone sits a single nucleotide away, making a read error possible. The V and J genes are TRBV7-6 and TRBJ1-4, with 10 positions matching TRBD1. Germline loops: CDR1 SGHVS, CDR2 FNYEAQ. The CDR3 totals 17 residues. The chain's CDR3 is CASSPGLGQGTNEKLLF. The DNA for the CDR3 is TGTGCCAGCAGCCCGGGCCTGGGACAGGGGACTAATGAAAAACTGCTTTTT. The full variable domain, in which reference TRBV7-6 and TRBJ1-4 provide the parts outside the CDR3, is GAGVSQSPRYKVTKRGQDVALRCDPISGHVSLYWYRQALGQGPEFLTYFNYEAQQDKSGLPNDRFSAERPEGSISTLTIQRTEQRDSAMYRCASSPGLGQGTNEKLLFGSGTQLSVL.

This clonotype was observed at least ten times. This chain uses TRBV5-1 with TRBJ2-2; D gene ambiguous. CDR3 length: 13 residues. Between the trimmed V and J ends, which lost 4 bases and 1 base, there was a span of 5 bases. Germline CDR1 and CDR2: SGHRS and YFSETQ. CDR3 coding DNA: TGCGCCAGCAGCGCTCAGAACACCGGGGAGCTGTTTTTT. It codes for CASSAQNTGELFF.

J is TRBJ2-7 and V is TRBV7-9; the D call may be TRBD1 or TRBD2 (5 bases each). Germline V gene lookup returns CDR1 SEHNR and CDR2 FQNEAQ (reference sequence). V dropped 4 bases and J dropped 6 bases, with 22 bases sitting between them. The CDR3 has 16 residues. This CDR3 is CASSSGTGTLRGEQYF. CDR3 DNA: TGTGCCAGCAGCTCCGGTACCGGGACGTTAAGGGGCGAGCAGTACTTC. Full variable domain (missing parts from reference TRBV7-9 and TRBJ2-7): DTGVSQNPRHKITKRGQNVTFRCDPISEHNRLYWYRQTLGQGPEFLTYFQNEAQLEKSRLLSDRFSAERPKGSFSTLEIQRTEQGDSAMYLCASSSGTGTLRGEQYFGPGTRLTVT.

Comments on this clonotype: The DNA is left out, because the CDR3 cannot be placed on it with certainty; the CDR3 is given as TCRdb lists it. V is TRBV7-6 and J is TRBJ2-2; TRBD1 reflects the table's D call only, with no check against the DNA. Germline V gene lookup returns CDR1 SGHVS and CDR2 FNYEAQ. The CDR3 extends over 16 residues, inclusive of both ends. The CDR3 sequence: CASSLEGTGTGELFFF.

This clonotype has a count of ten or more. V and J are TRBV5-4 and TRBJ2-6, with 8 bases that match TRBD2. CDR3 length equals 17 residues. J lost 6 bases, V lost 4 bases, and 12 bases had no gene match. CDR1 is SGHNT, CDR2 YYREEE, per germline (reference sequence). In DNA form, the CDR3 reads TGTGCCAGCAGCCCGGAGGGTCGGGGGGGCGAGGCCAACGTCCTGACTTTC. It codes for CASSPEGRGGEANVLTF.

This clonotype was recorded a few times. This sequence joins TRBV7-2 and TRBJ1-1; no firm D call. The CDR3 is 13 residues long. V dropped 5 bases and J dropped 2 bases, with 9 bases sitting between them. Germline CDR1 SGHTA, CDR2 FQGNSA. The CDR3 loop is CASSLAPNTEAFF. The CDR3 DNA reads as TGTGCCAGCAGCCTCGCCCCTAACACTGAAGCTTTCTTT.

This clonotype was seen repeatedly, ten times or more. The chain is built from TRBV12-3 or TRBV12-4 and TRBJ1-2; D ambiguous. Trimming cost V 11 bases and J 4 bases, with 17 bases left between them. CDR3 length: 13 residues. The CDR3 is CACGRDGSYGYTF. The CDR3 nucleotides read TGTGCCTGCGGTAGGGATGGGTCCTATGGCTACACCTTC.

This clonotype came up many times. V and J are TRBV15 and TRBJ2-2; D is undetermined. The V end lost 4 bases, the J end lost 1 base, and 10 bases lay between the germline ends. This CDR3 region has 15 residues. CDR1 is LNHNV and CDR2 is YYDKDF in the germline V gene (reference sequence). The CDR3 is CATSIGTLNTGELFF. DNA of the CDR3: TGTGCCACCAGCATCGGCACCTTGAACACCGGGGAGCTGTTTTTT. The complete variable domain, with remaining parts taken from reference TRBV15 and TRBJ2-2, reads DAMVIQNPRYQVTQFGKPVTLSCSQTLNHNVMYWYQQKSSQAPKLLFHYYDKDFNNEADTPDNFQSRRPNTSFCFLDIRSPGLGDTAMYLCATSIGTLNTGELFFGEGSRLTVL.

There are a few counts of this clonotype. This chain connects TRBV6-2 or TRBV6-3 to TRBJ1-4; D uncertain. Germline CDR1 and CDR2: MNHEY and SVGEGT. The CDR3 is 13 amino acids. Trimming left V 5 bases short and J 0 bases short, with 4 bases between. The CDR3 sequence: CASSKSTNEKLFF. The CDR3 DNA is TGTGCCAGCAGTAAATCAACTAATGAAAAACTGTTTTTT.

Many counts were recorded for this clonotype. V and J are TRBV6-1 and TRBJ1-3; D is unclear. The CDR3 covers 12 residues. Trimming took 3 bases from V and 3 from J, leaving 3 bases between them. The germline V gene has CDR1 MNHNS and CDR2 SASEGT. The CDR3 DNA sequence: TGTGCCAGCAGTGAGGGTGGAAACACCATATATTTT. It is translated as CASSEGGNTIYF.

This clonotype came up many times. The chain joins TRBV7-8 to TRBJ2-1, with TRBD2 matching over 11 bases. After removal of 3 bases from V and 7 bases from J, the junction contained 11 bases not matched to a gene. CDR1 and CDR2 from the germline V gene are SGHVS and FQNEAQ. The CDR3 length is 17 residues. The CDR3 region is CASSLTLAGGIVNEQFF. CDR3 sequence (DNA): TGTGCCAGCAGCTTGACCCTAGCGGGAGGTATTGTTAATGAGCAGTTCTTC.

Many counts were recorded for this clonotype. The chain employs TRBV30 and TRBJ1-1, with D possibly TRBD1 on 5 matching bases. The ends were cut back, 0 bases at V and 7 bases at J, with 15 bases in the middle. From germline, CDR1 is GTSNPN and CDR2 SVGIG (reference sequence). This CDR3 spans 14 amino acids. The chain's CDR3 is CAWSVDVGVVEAFF. The CDR3 DNA follows: TGTGCCTGGAGTGTAGACGTGGGGGTGGTTGAAGCTTTCTTT.

The chain uses TRBV5-4 and TRBJ2-5; D is unresolved. The CDR3 sequence is 13 residues long. The ends were cut back, 4 bases at V and 2 bases at J, with 9 bases in the middle. Germline V gene lookup returns CDR1 SGHNT and CDR2 YYREEE (reference sequence). CDR3 region: CASSNLIQETQYF. DNA of the CDR3: TGTGCCAGCAGCAATCTGATTCAAGAGACCCAGTACTTC.

Concerning this clonotype itself: One end of the junction varies from germline; a read error may be responsible. This chain uses TRBV7-6 with TRBJ2-1; TRBD1 agrees at 9 bases. Germline V gene sequence: CDR1 SGHVS, CDR2 FNYEAQ. This CDR3 has 13 residues. The CDR3 DNA reads as TGTGCTAGCAGCAGGGGACAGGGCAATGAGCAGTTCTTC. Translated, it gives CASSRGQGNEQFF.

At least ten counts were recorded for this clonotype. The gene calls are TRBV25-1 and TRBJ1-1, with TRBD1 as a possible D gene (5 bases). V was cut by 6 bases and J by 6 bases, with 14 bases left in between. The length of the CDR3 is 13 residues. Germline V gene sequence: CDR1 MGHDK, CDR2 SYGVNS. The CDR3 here is CASRGGGLAEAFF. CDR3 nucleotides: TGTGCCAGCAGGGGGGGGGGATTGGCTGAAGCTTTCTTT.

This clonotype showed up many times. The genes are TRBV29-1 and TRBJ2-5; 7 bases are shared with TRBD2. V was clipped by 3 bases and J by 5 bases; unmatched bases: 9. Germline CDR1 is SQVTM and CDR2 is ANQGSEA. The length of the CDR3 is 14 residues. Here the CDR3 DNA reads TGCAGCGTTGATGGGGGAGGGCCGGGGGAGACCCAGTACTTC. Translated: CSVDGGGPGETQYF.

The chain has TRBV24-1 and TRBJ2-3; possibly TRBD1 for D (5 bases). This CDR3 is 15 amino acids long. In germline, CDR1 is KGHDR, CDR2 SFDVKD. Trimming removed 3 bases at V and 1 base at J, with 10 bases between. The DNA of the CDR3 is TGTGCCACCAGTGATCCAGGGCGAGGCACAGATACGCAGTATTTT. Translating it yields CATSDPGRGTDTQYF.

The sample holds many counts of this clonotype. V gene TRBV6-5 combines with J gene TRBJ2-1, with 7 bases identical to TRBD1. The CDR3 runs 14 residues. V shed 8 bases, J shed 10 bases, and the junction held 14 bases outside the gene matches. Per the germline V gene, CDR1 is MNHEY and CDR2 is SVGAGI. The CDR3 protein is CASRKGQVRKEQFF. Here the CDR3 DNA reads TGTGCCAGCCGAAAAGGACAGGTTCGCAAAGAGCAGTTCTTC.